Below are 10 T cell receptor beta chains sequenced from a single sample in a study of T cells after yellow fever vaccination. TCRdb fed the 5' RACE reads into MiXCR, producing one record per CDR3 protein. The data show 250,000 to 300,000 distinct CDR3 sequences, less than 9.5% seen once. This specimen was CD4+ T cells sorted from PBMCs, taken 5 days after the yellow fever booster vaccination. These receptors were obtained from a man between 18 and 35 years old who received the YFV17D yellow fever vaccine.

The chain recombines TRBV19 with TRBJ1-5, with TRBD1 identical over 8 bases. The germline V gene encodes CDR1 LNHDA and CDR2 SQIVND (reference sequence). The CDR3 has 13 amino acids. The trim removed 5 bases at V and 9 bases at J, leaving 6 bases unmatched. CDR3 coding DNA: TGTGCCAGTAGTTTTCAGGGGGCGCCGCCCCAGCATTTT. Translated, it gives CASSFQGAPPQHF.

This clonotype was seen more than once but under ten times. V gene TRBV4-3 combines with J gene TRBJ2-3; a weak D match, TRBD1 (5 bases). Germline CDR1 is LGHNA and CDR2 is YSLEER. CDR3 size: 14 residues. The germline V and J ends were trimmed by 3 bases and 2 bases, with 9 bases remaining between them. The CDR3 protein is CASSHVGVTDTQYF. The CDR3 bases are TGCGCCAGCAGCCATGTAGGGGTCACAGATACGCAGTATTTT.

The chain recombines TRBV3-1 with TRBJ1-6; 8 bases are a match to TRBD1. The V gene's germline CDR1 is LGHDT and CDR2 YNNKEL (reference sequence). The V and J ends lost 1 base and 13 bases, in that order; junction bases with no gene match: 3. CDR3 length equals 13 residues. For the CDR3, the DNA is TGTGCCAGCAGCCAAGCAGGGGGCGGGCCCCTCCACTTT. Translated: CASSQAGGGPLHF.

The chain combines TRBV4-1 with TRBJ1-6; D is unresolved. Germline V gene lookup returns CDR1 MGHRA and CDR2 YSYEKL. This CDR3 spans 14 amino acids. Trimming cost V 2 bases and J 8 bases, with 10 bases left between them. For the CDR3, the DNA is TGCGCCAGCAGCCAAAGGACCGTCGATTCACCCCTCCACTTT. Amino acid sequence: CASSQRTVDSPLHF.

This clonotype has at least ten counts. The rearrangement links TRBV25-1 to TRBJ1-2, with a weak D call TRBD1 (5 bases). The germline V gene has CDR1 MGHDK and CDR2 SYGVNS. CDR3 length: 15 amino acids. Trimming took 5 bases from V and 4 from J, leaving 17 bases between them. The CDR3: CASSKTGLGPYGYTF. CDR3 coding DNA: TGTGCCAGCAGTAAAACAGGCCTAGGCCCCTATGGCTACACCTTC.

This clonotype was seen only a few times. V gene TRBV5-1 combines with J gene TRBJ1-5; D uncertain. Between the trimmed V and J ends, which lost 2 bases and 3 bases, there was a span of 12 bases. Germline values: CDR1 SGHRS, CDR2 YFSETQ. This CDR3 is 15 amino acids long. CDR3 amino acids: CASSLSPDPNQPQHF. The DNA of the CDR3 is TGCGCCAGCAGCTTAAGTCCAGATCCCAATCAGCCCCAGCATTTT.

The J gene is TRBJ1-1, the V gene TRBV27; 9 nucleotides line up with TRBD1. V shed 6 bases, J shed 0 bases, and the junction held 11 bases outside the gene matches. The germline CDR1 and CDR2 sequences are MNHEY and SMNVEV (reference sequence). The CDR3 totals 17 residues. The CDR3, as DNA: TGTGCCAGCAGCTTGACAGGGGGGGGCGTACTGAACACTGAAGCTTTCTTT. This translates into CASSLTGGGVLNTEAFF.

This clonotype appeared a few times. This chain joins TRBV29-1 and TRBJ2-7, with D unresolved. This CDR3 region has 13 residues. In germline, CDR1 is SQVTM, CDR2 ANQGSEA. V gave up 4 bases and J gave up 2 bases, with 12 bases separating them. The CDR3 DNA reads as TGCAGCGTTGCCGACCAGTCCCCCTACGAGCAGTACTTC. It encodes CSVADQSPYEQYF.

Many counts were recorded for this clonotype. V and J are TRBV7-9 and TRBJ2-3, with 13 bases fitting TRBD2. The germline gives CDR1 SEHNR, CDR2 FQNEAQ (reference sequence). J was trimmed by 4 bases and V by 7 bases; bases with no gene match: 2. The CDR3 extends over 14 amino acids. The CDR3 is CASTGLAGADTQYF. CDR3 bases: TGTGCCAGCACCGGACTAGCGGGGGCAGATACGCAGTATTTT. Together with reference TRBV7-9 and TRBJ2-3, the CDR3 gives the full variable domain: DTGVSQNPRHKITKRGQNVTFRCDPISEHNRLYWYRQTLGQGPEFLTYFQNEAQLEKSRLLSDRFSAERPKGSFSTLEIQRTEQGDSAMYLCASTGLAGADTQYFGPGTRLTVL.

This clonotype was observed many times. CDR3 in amino acids: CASSWGQGVYGYTF. DNA for the CDR3: TGTGCCAGCAGCTGGGGACAGGGGGTATATGGCTACACCTTC. This chain connects TRBV7-2 to TRBJ1-2; 11 nucleotides line up with TRBD1. Germline V gene lookup returns CDR1 SGHTA and CDR2 FQGNSA. V lost 4 bases, J lost 5 bases, and 3 bases stayed unmatched. This CDR3 contains 14 residues.